A single sample is the source of the 29 T cell receptor beta chains below, sequenced in a study of T-cell memory formation after mild COVID-19. A single record per CDR3 protein comes from TCRdb applying MiXCR to the 5' RACE reads. The sample lists roughly 250,000 distinct CDR3 sequences, over 15% occurring once. The specimen sequenced was PBMCs or a T cell subset sorted from them (not recorded which). The receptors here all came from a man between 18 and 29 years old who had mild COVID-19 (a few samples of this study predate the infection). Cell type and time point are not known.

The table lists this clonotype with a few counts. The chain carries TRBV5-1 and TRBJ2-3; 9 nucleotides match TRBD2. Germline V lookup: CDR1 SGHRS, CDR2 YFSETQ. V was pared by 2 bases and J by 4 bases, with 2 bases of the junction left unmatched. The CDR3 consists of 14 residues. The CDR3: CASSLGLAPDTQYF. CDR3 bases: TGCGCCAGCAGCTTAGGACTAGCGCCAGATACGCAGTATTTT.

The V and J genes are TRBV28 and TRBJ2-7, with TRBD2 identical over 13 bases. This CDR3 is 16 amino acids long. With 5 bases clipped from V and 6 bases from J, the junction kept 10 bases outside the gene matches. Germline V gives CDR1 MDHEN, CDR2 SYDVKM. The CDR3 DNA reads TGTGCCAGCAGTCTCTCCGGACTAGCGGGGGTTTCCGAGCAGTACGTC. The encoded protein is CASSLSGLAGVSEQYV.

The genes are TRBV4-2 and TRBJ1-2, with TRBD1 matching over 9 bases. With V trimmed by 0 bases and J by 1 base, 3 bases remained unmatched. Germline CDR1 reads LGHNA; CDR2 reads YNFKEQ. CDR3 length: 16 amino acids. In DNA, the CDR3 is TGTGCCAGCAGCCAAGAAACGGGACAGGGTAACTATGGCTACACCTTC. Translation gives CASSQETGQGNYGYTF.

This clonotype was counted only a few times. This chain uses TRBV6-2 or TRBV6-3 with TRBJ2-2; TRBD2 is a possible D gene (5 bases). The CDR3 consists of 17 residues. In germline, CDR1 is MNHEY, CDR2 SVGEGT. V shed 11 bases and J shed 6 bases, with 28 bases lying between them. CDR3 nucleotide sequence: TGTGCCGCCAGCGCGGCAGTGACCTCGAGGGTGGCCGGGGAGCTGTTTTTT. It yields the protein CAASAAVTSRVAGELFF.

This clonotype appeared a few times. The chain carries TRBV12-3 or TRBV12-4 and TRBJ2-2; D unresolved. V was pared by 3 bases and J by 6 bases, with 5 bases between. This CDR3 contains 12 residues. The CDR3 region has the DNA TGTGCCAGCAGTTTCGACTCCGGGGAGCTGTTTTTT. Translated, it gives CASSFDSGELFF.

V gene TRBV20-1 combines with J gene TRBJ1-1; TRBD1 matches at 9 bases. The CDR3 runs 14 residues. The junction had 7 bases not matched to a gene; V was cut back by 2 bases and J by 6 bases. CDR1 is DFQATT and CDR2 is SNEGSKA in the germline V gene (reference sequence). CDR3 in amino acids: CSARPGQGVPEAFF. CDR3 coding DNA: TGCAGTGCTAGACCGGGACAGGGAGTCCCTGAAGCTTTCTTT.

This clonotype has more than one count but fewer than ten. The V gene is TRBV15, the J gene TRBJ2-1; 13 bases are shared with TRBD2. Looked up from germline, CDR1 is LNHNV and CDR2 is YYDKDF (reference sequence). The CDR3 is made up of 17 amino acids. V trimming: 2 bases; J trimming: 2 bases; junction bases outside the gene matches: 3. The CDR3: CATSRYGTSGAYNEQFF. The CDR3 nucleotides read TGTGCCACCAGCAGATATGGGACTAGCGGGGCCTACAATGAGCAGTTCTTC.

This chain joins TRBV18 and TRBJ1-5; no reliable D call. The V and J ends lost 3 bases and 3 bases respectively, with 12 bases between them. Germline assignment: CDR1 KGHSH and CDR2 LQKENI. This CDR3 has 15 amino acids. The CDR3 reads CASSPAGIANQPQHF. The CDR3 coding sequence is TGTGCCAGCTCACCGGCGGGTATTGCCAATCAGCCCCAGCATTTT.

V is TRBV7-2 and J is TRBJ2-3, with D possibly being TRBD2 (5 bases). Germline assignment: CDR1 SGHTA and CDR2 FQGNSA. The V gene lost 1 base and the J gene lost 6 bases, with 17 bases spanning the gap. The CDR3 has 16 amino acids. This CDR3 is CASSLGENAVPDTQYF. CDR3 sequence (DNA): TGTGCCAGCAGCTTAGGGGAGAATGCCGTGCCGGATACGCAGTATTTT. The entire variable domain, with the rest obtained from reference TRBV7-2 and TRBJ2-3, is as follows: GAGVSQSPSNKVTEKGKDVELRCDPISGHTALYWYRQSLGQGLEFLIYFQGNSAPDKSGLPSDRFSAERTGGSVSTLTIQRTQQEDSAVYLCASSLGENAVPDTQYFGPGTRLTVL.

This clonotype was counted only a few times. The CDR3 nucleotides are TGTGCCAGCAGTTACATGGTGAACACTGAAGCTTTCTTT. Encoded protein: CASSYMVNTEAFF. The chain couples TRBV6-5 to TRBJ1-1; D is undetermined. The germline CDR1 and CDR2 sequences are MNHEY and SVGAGI. The CDR3 length is 13 residues. Trimming took off 2 bases at V and 0 bases at J, with 4 bases between the two ends.

This clonotype was recorded at least ten times. V and J are TRBV27 and TRBJ2-6; D is ambiguous. Germline V lookup: CDR1 MNHEY, CDR2 SMNVEV (reference sequence). With 6 bases removed from V and 0 bases from J, the gap between germline ends came to 3 bases. CDR3 length equals 13 residues. CDR3 amino acids: CASRLSGANVLTF. CDR3 coding DNA: TGTGCCAGCAGGCTCTCTGGGGCCAACGTCCTGACTTTC.

This clonotype occurred many times. V and J are TRBV5-4 and TRBJ2-1; tentative D call: TRBD1 (5 bases). Germline V gene lookup returns CDR1 SGHNT and CDR2 YYREEE (reference sequence). V dropped 4 bases and J dropped 4 bases, with 21 bases sitting between them. This CDR3 spans 17 amino acids. CDR3 sequence (DNA): TGTGCCAGCAGCCTTTGGACACCCGGAGTTGGGTACAATGAGCAGTTCTTC. It codes for CASSLWTPGVGYNEQFF.

J is TRBJ2-2 and V is TRBV5-1, with 10 bases aligning to TRBD2. From germline, CDR1 is SGHRS and CDR2 YFSETQ. This CDR3 spans 16 amino acids. The V and J ends lost 4 bases and 8 bases, in that order; junction bases with no gene match: 11. CDR3 sequence: CASSPRSGGASGELFF. CDR3 in DNA: TGCGCCAGCAGCCCGAGGAGCGGGGGGGCCTCGGGGGAGCTGTTTTTT.

This clonotype came up a few times. The gene calls are TRBV7-9 and TRBJ2-7; no reliable D call. CDR1 and CDR2 (germline): SEHNR, FQNEAQ (reference sequence). This CDR3 is 13 amino acids long. Between the trimmed V and J ends, which lost 2 bases and 7 bases, there was a span of 12 bases. CDR3 coding DNA: TGTGCCAGCAGCTTATCCCCTGTCGGGGAGCAGTACTTC. Its protein product is CASSLSPVGEQYF.

The rearrangement links TRBV29-1 to TRBJ2-2, with D unclear. Per germline, CDR1 SQVTM and CDR2 ANQGSEA. V was shortened by 3 bases and J by 7 bases, with 12 bases between the two germline ends. This CDR3 has 13 amino acids. The DNA for the CDR3 is TGCAGCGTTGATCAGAATAACGGCGGGGAGCTGTTTTTT. Protein: CSVDQNNGGELFF.

This clonotype was seen a handful of times. The rearrangement links TRBV5-1 to TRBJ2-7; D gene ambiguous. The V end was cut by 3 bases, the J end by 0 bases, with 10 bases between. The CDR3 has 14 amino acids. CDR1 SGHRS and CDR2 YFSETQ come from the germline V gene. CDR3 DNA: TGCGCCAGCAGCTCCCCCACCAACTCCTACGAGCAGTACTTC. This codes for CASSSPTNSYEQYF.

J is TRBJ1-1 and V is TRBV5-1, with D possibly matching TRBD1 (5 bases). The germline V gene has CDR1 SGHRS and CDR2 YFSETQ. V dropped 2 bases and J dropped 3 bases, with 17 bases sitting between them. The CDR3 totals 16 residues. CDR3: CASSLRGHGSDTEAFF. DNA of the CDR3: TGCGCCAGCAGCTTAAGGGGTCACGGTTCTGACACTGAAGCTTTCTTT.

This clonotype was seen a few times. The V call is TRBV5-1, the J call TRBJ1-5; possible D gene TRBD1, 6 bases. Deletions cut 1 base from V and 7 bases from J, with 18 bases between. The CDR3 loop spans 16 amino acids. Germline CDR1 reads SGHRS; CDR2 reads YFSETQ. CDR3 bases: TGCGCCAGCAGCTTGCAGGGGCCAGGGTTTGGGCAGCCCCAGCATTTT. Translation gives CASSLQGPGFGQPQHF.

V usage is TRBV9 and J usage is TRBJ2-2; D is unresolved. Germline CDR1 reads SGDLS; CDR2 reads YYNGEE. Trimming left V 0 bases short and J 4 bases short, with 10 bases between. This CDR3 has 15 residues. CDR3 sequence: CASSVGLISTGELFF. DNA of the CDR3: TGTGCCAGCAGCGTAGGGCTGATCTCCACCGGGGAGCTGTTTTTT.

The table lists this clonotype with a few counts. The V gene is TRBV6-2 or TRBV6-3, the J gene TRBJ1-2; 10 bases are a match to TRBD1. The CDR3 has 13 amino acids. V shed 8 bases, J shed 7 bases, and the junction held 7 bases outside the gene matches. The germline V gene has CDR1 MNHEY and CDR2 SVGEGT. The CDR3 coding sequence is TGTGCCAGCTCCGCAGGGACAGGGGCTGGCTACACCTTC. Translation: CASSAGTGAGYTF.

The V call is TRBV9, the J call TRBJ1-1; possibly TRBD1 for D (5 bases). This CDR3 comprises 15 residues. Germline CDR1 is SGDLS and CDR2 is YYNGEE. Between the trimmed V and J ends, which lost 0 bases and 3 bases, there was a span of 12 bases. The CDR3 nucleotides read TGTGCCAGCAGCGTAGGGGTTCGAGGGGACACTGAAGCTTTCTTT. Translation gives CASSVGVRGDTEAFF.

This sequence joins TRBV2 and TRBJ2-2; 9 positions agree with TRBD1. Per the germline V gene, CDR1 is SNHLY and CDR2 is FYNNEI. Trimming removed 7 bases from V and 4 bases from J; junction bases left unmatched: 4. The CDR3 length is 14 residues. DNA of the CDR3: TGTGCCAGCACGGACAGGGGTCCCACCGGGGAGCTGTTTTTT. This codes for CASTDRGPTGELFF.

This clonotype was counted between two and nine times. V gene TRBV12-3 or TRBV12-4 combines with J gene TRBJ2-3; 7 bases line up with TRBD1. CDR3 length equals 13 residues. V lost 4 bases, J lost 5 bases, and 3 bases stayed unmatched. The CDR3 here is CASSSYRGDTQYF. CDR3 nucleotides: TGTGCCAGCAGTTCCTACAGGGGAGATACGCAGTATTTT.

The sample holds a few counts of this clonotype. The chain uses TRBV7-2 and TRBJ2-3; D is undetermined. The CDR3 has 15 residues. V was clipped by 1 base and J by 0 bases, with 8 bases between them. Germline CDR1 reads SGHTA; CDR2 reads FQGNSA. The CDR3 loop reads CASSLVGYSTDTQYF. In DNA, the CDR3 is TGTGCCAGCAGCTTAGTAGGTTATAGCACAGATACGCAGTATTTT.

The rearrangement links TRBV9 to TRBJ1-1, with D uncertain. Germline values: CDR1 SGDLS, CDR2 YYNGEE. V was pared by 3 bases and J by 10 bases, with 16 bases between. The CDR3 length is 13 residues. The CDR3 nucleotides read TGTGCCAGCAGCGCCGACCTGCATCAGCGAGCTTTCTTT. Translated: CASSADLHQRAFF.

This chain connects TRBV5-1 to TRBJ1-4; D uncertain. Germline lookup yields CDR1 SGHRS and CDR2 YFSETQ. This CDR3 comprises 16 residues. V was cut by 1 base and J by 5 bases, with 15 bases left in between. This CDR3 is CASSLLSQQGNEKLFF. CDR3 nucleotide sequence: TGCGCCAGCAGCTTGTTATCCCAGCAAGGGAATGAAAAACTGTTTTTT. Supplemented by reference TRBV5-1 and TRBJ1-4, the full variable domain reads KAGVTQTPRYLIKTRGQQVTLSCSPISGHRSVSWYQQTPGQGLQFLFEYFSETQRNKGNFPGRFSGRQFSNSRSEMNVSTLELGDSALYLCASSLLSQQGNEKLFFGSGTQLSVL.

This clonotype was counted a few times. The chain has TRBV5-1 and TRBJ2-1; 8 bases line up with TRBD2. Germline-derived CDR1 and CDR2 are SGHRS and YFSETQ. There are 15 residues in the CDR3. The V gene end was trimmed by 1 base and the J gene end by 8 bases; junction bases not matched to a gene: 8. The CDR3 is CASSLRSGGVHEQFF. The DNA of the CDR3 is TGCGCCAGCAGCTTGAGAAGCGGGGGAGTCCATGAGCAGTTCTTC.

The DNA for the CDR3 is TGTGCCAGCAGCACCAGGACTAGTGCGGGAGAGACCCAGTACTTC. Protein sequence: CASSTRTSAGETQYF. This sequence joins TRBV11-2 and TRBJ2-5, with 7 bases that match TRBD2. Per germline, CDR1 SGHAT and CDR2 FQNNGV. The J segment lost 4 bases and the V segment lost 5 bases, leaving 10 bases of the junction unmatched. The CDR3 length is 15 residues.

This clonotype was observed at least ten times. The CDR3 bases are TGTGCCAGCAGCGTCTCAGGGGAGGGAGAGACCCAGTACTTC. As protein: CASSVSGEGETQYF. The chain recombines TRBV9 with TRBJ2-5, with a tentative D call TRBD2 (7 bases). The germline gives CDR1 SGDLS, CDR2 YYNGEE. V shed 2 bases and J shed 4 bases, with 12 bases lying between them. CDR3 length equals 14 residues.